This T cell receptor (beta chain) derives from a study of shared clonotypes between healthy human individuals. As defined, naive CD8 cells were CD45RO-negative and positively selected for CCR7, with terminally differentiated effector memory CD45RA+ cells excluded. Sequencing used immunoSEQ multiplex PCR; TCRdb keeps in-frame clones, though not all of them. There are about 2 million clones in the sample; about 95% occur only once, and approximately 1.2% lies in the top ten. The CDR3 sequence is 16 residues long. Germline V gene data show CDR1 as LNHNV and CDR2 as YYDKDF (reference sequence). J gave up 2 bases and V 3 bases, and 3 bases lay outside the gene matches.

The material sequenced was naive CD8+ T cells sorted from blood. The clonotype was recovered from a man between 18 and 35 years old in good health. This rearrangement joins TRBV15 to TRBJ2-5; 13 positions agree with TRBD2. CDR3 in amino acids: CATSRGTSGVQETQYF. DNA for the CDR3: TGTGCCACCAGCAGGGGGACTAGCGGGGTTCAAGAGACCCAGTACTTC.